This T cell receptor (beta chain) was sequenced during a study of tumor and adjacent non-tumor tissue in lung cancer. On the study more broadly: Each sample yielded a few million productive TCRbeta reads on average. Whole-study findings and limits: Compared with tumor, normal lung showed significantly lower TCR diversity. Patients with more diverse tumor TCRs had worse survival.

Germline CDR1 is MNHEY and CDR2 is SVGAGI. The length of the CDR3 is 16 amino acids, counting both ends. This sample's RNA came from whole unsorted tissue. This non-tumor lung sample came from over 3 cm beyond the tumor edge. About this clonotype itself: Its antigen is not known. Because it lacks the conserved phenylalanine or tryptophan at the end, this CDR3 is likely a read error. The DNA is left out, because the CDR3 cannot be placed on it with certainty; the CDR3 is given as TCRdb lists it.

TCRbeta libraries were built with three rounds of nested PCR, modified from ARM-PCR. Each CDR3 protein gets one entry after TCRdb re-called the multiplex PCR reads with MiXCR. Here the sample spans some 100,000 distinct CDR3 sequences, about 80% being singletons. V usage is TRBV6-5 and J usage is TRBJ2-3; the table calls TRBD2, which could not be checked here. Material: distant non-tumor lung tissue. The TCR was taken from a man aged 55 to 70 with small cell lung cancer. CDR3 in amino acids: CASSYRGVAARDTRYL.